This entry lists 21 T cell receptor beta chains sequenced from one sample in a study of T cells in Graves' hyperthyroidism and ophthalmopathy. TCR beta CDR3 region amplification was performed from RNA transcripts. Initially, a first-round RT-PCR of the TCR CDR3 employed the HTBI primer set. MiXCR, run by TCRdb on the multiplex PCR reads, gives a single entry per CDR3 protein. This table holds 450,000 to 600,000 distinct CDR3 sequences, less than 20% found once. The sequenced sample consisted of blood. The receptors originated from a middle-aged man with Graves' ophthalmopathy.

This clonotype was detected many times. The rearrangement links TRBV28 to TRBJ2-3; D assignment may be TRBD1 or TRBD2 (7 bases each). In germline, CDR1 is MDHEN, CDR2 SYDVKM. The CDR3 sequence is 16 residues long. V lost 5 bases and J lost 6, with 21 bases in between. CDR3 bases: TGTGCCAGCAGTCTACCTGACAGGGAGGGTCGGGATACGCAGTATTTT. Its translation: CASSLPDREGRDTQYF.

In this sample, this clonotype turned up a few times. This may be a read error: a much more frequent sequence differs by one nucleotide. This chain uses TRBV5-8 with TRBJ2-1; D is unclear. Trimming removed 4 bases at V and 5 bases at J, with 4 bases between. The CDR3 spans 11 residues. Germline loops: CDR1 SGHTS, CDR2 YDEGEE. DNA for the CDR3: TGTGCCAGCAGCGCCCACAATGAGCAGTTCTTC. Translated, it gives CASSAHNEQFF.

This clonotype occurred a few times. This chain links TRBV5-1 with TRBJ2-3, with a tentative D call TRBD2 (5 bases). Trimming took 7 bases from V and 0 from J, leaving 12 bases between them. The CDR3 consists of 14 residues. The germline V gene encodes CDR1 SGHRS and CDR2 YFSETQ. The CDR3 region has the DNA TGCGCCAGCGGAACGGGGTATAGCACAGATACGCAGTATTTT. Translation: CASGTGYSTDTQYF.

This clonotype has a count of ten or more. The rearrangement uses TRBV3-1 and TRBJ2-5; 9 bases line up with TRBD1. The germline V gene encodes CDR1 LGHDT and CDR2 YNNKEL (reference sequence). The CDR3 consists of 15 residues. With V trimmed by 3 bases and J by 6 bases, 8 bases remained unmatched. CDR3 sequence (DNA): TGTGCCAGCAGCCAGACAGGGGGAAAAGGAAAGACCCAGTACTTC. It codes for CASSQTGGKGKTQYF.

The chain is built from TRBV5-1 and TRBJ2-7; TRBD1 agrees at 9 bases. V lost 3 bases to trimming and J lost 2 bases; unmatched junction nucleotides: 6. Germline CDR1 is SGHRS and CDR2 is YFSETQ. This CDR3 contains 15 residues. CDR3 sequence (DNA): TGCGCCAGCAGCTACTGGACAGGGGAAACCTACGAGCAGTACTTC. It is translated as CASSYWTGETYEQYF.

This clonotype was seen many times. This chain links TRBV6-1 with TRBJ1-2, with D hard to call. Germline CDR1 reads MNHNS; CDR2 reads SASEGT. Trimming took off 2 bases at V and 5 bases at J, with 12 bases between the two ends. CDR3 length: 14 residues. The CDR3: CASSEMPGGYGYTF. The DNA for the CDR3 is TGTGCCAGCAGTGAAATGCCAGGCGGGTATGGCTACACCTTC.

This clonotype was counted ten times or more. This chain joins TRBV10-3 and TRBJ1-2; D possibly corresponds to TRBD1 (6 bases). Germline assignment: CDR1 ENHRY and CDR2 SYGVKD. The CDR3 sequence is 15 residues long. Trimming took off 6 bases at V and 2 bases at J, with 16 bases between the two ends. CDR3 sequence (DNA): TGTGCCATCAGCCCACAGGGAGGTTTGAACTATGGCTACACCTTC. It yields the protein CAISPQGGLNYGYTF.

This clonotype occurred a few times. The V gene is TRBV12-3 or TRBV12-4, the J gene TRBJ1-1; D not resolved. The CDR3 extends over 14 amino acids. Trimming took off 7 bases at V and 0 bases at J, with 12 bases between the two ends. The CDR3 region is CASTLHSLNTEAFF. The CDR3 nucleotides are TGTGCCAGCACCCTGCATAGTTTGAACACTGAAGCTTTCTTT.

This clonotype came up many times. V usage is TRBV18 and J usage is TRBJ1-2; D call uncertain. CDR3 length equals 14 residues. V lost 2 bases and J lost 4, with 11 bases in between. Germline CDR1 KGHSH, CDR2 LQKENI. The CDR3 nucleotides are TGTGCCAGCTCACCAACGATGATTGGCTATGGCTACACCTTC. It encodes CASSPTMIGYGYTF.

The chain carries TRBV6-1 and TRBJ1-5; TRBD1 agrees at 9 bases. With V trimmed by 7 bases and J by 3 bases, 4 bases remained unmatched. This CDR3 has 14 residues. In germline, CDR1 is MNHNS, CDR2 SASEGT. CDR3 sequence reads: CASTGQGNNQPQHF. CDR3 nucleotides: TGTGCCAGCACTGGACAGGGGAACAATCAGCCCCAGCATTTT.

The chain combines TRBV15 with TRBJ2-7; 8 bases match TRBD2. V lost 0 bases, J lost 0 bases, and 7 bases stayed unmatched. This CDR3 spans 17 amino acids. CDR1 is LNHNV, CDR2 YYDKDF, per germline (reference sequence). CDR3 nucleotide sequence: TGTGCCACCAGCAGAGAGGGGACTAGATTTGACTCCTACGAGCAGTACTTC. Translated: CATSREGTRFDSYEQYF.

J is TRBJ2-7 and V is TRBV30; no definite D call. The CDR3 sequence is 12 residues long. Per the germline V gene, CDR1 is GTSNPN and CDR2 is SVGIG (reference sequence). Trimming removed 3 bases from V and 1 base from J, with 7 bases in between. CDR3 nucleotides: TGTGCCTGGAGATCCGAATCCTACGAGCAGTACTTC. Translation gives CAWRSESYEQYF. Full variable domain (rest looked up from reference TRBV30 and TRBJ2-7): SQTIHQWPATLVQPVGSPLSLECTVEGTSNPNLYWYRQAAGRGLQLLFYSVGIGQISSEVPQNLSASRPQDRQFILSSKKLLLSDSGFYLCAWRSESYEQYFGPGTRLTVT.

This chain uses TRBV10-3 with TRBJ2-6; D unresolved. CDR3 length: 11 amino acids. The germline gives CDR1 ENHRY, CDR2 SYGVKD. Trimming left V 8 bases short and J 6 bases short, with 5 bases between. CDR3 region: CAILEANVLTF. The DNA of the CDR3 is TGTGCCATCCTGGAGGCCAACGTCCTGACTTTC.

This clonotype was seen more than once but under ten times. The V gene is TRBV20-1, the J gene TRBJ2-7, with a tentative D call TRBD2 (7 bases). V was cut by 6 bases and J by 3 bases, with 15 bases left in between. The V gene's germline CDR1 is DFQATT and CDR2 SNEGSKA (reference sequence). The CDR3 sequence is 13 residues long. For the CDR3, the DNA is TGCAGTGCATCACGCGGGGGCCACTACGAGCAGTACTTC. Its translation is CSASRGGHYEQYF.

The gene calls are TRBV7-2 and TRBJ1-2, with D perhaps matching TRBD1 (5 bases). This CDR3 contains 14 residues. V lost 7 bases to trimming and J lost 7 bases, with 19 bases between them. Germline assignment: CDR1 SGHTA and CDR2 FQGNSA. The CDR3 region is CASNPNRGGVGYTF. The CDR3 DNA is TGTGCCAGCAACCCCAATAGGGGCGGGGTTGGCTACACCTTC.

The rearrangement uses TRBV5-1 and TRBJ1-5, with D maybe TRBD1 (5 bases). The germline V and J ends were trimmed by 4 bases and 0 bases, with 23 bases remaining between them. The CDR3 sequence is 19 residues long. Germline V gives CDR1 SGHRS, CDR2 YFSETQ. CDR3 nucleotide sequence: TGCGCCAGCAGCCCTTCTCCCGGCGCGGGGGGTTATAGCAATCAGCCCCAGCATTTT. Translation: CASSPSPGAGGYSNQPQHF.

This clonotype has at least ten counts. This sequence joins TRBV2 and TRBJ1-2; tentative D call: TRBD1 (6 bases). Trimming stripped 4 bases from V and 4 bases from J, with 16 bases between. CDR3 length: 15 amino acids. Per the germline V gene, CDR1 is SNHLY and CDR2 is FYNNEI. CDR3: CASSVRGQMIYGYTF. CDR3 in DNA: TGTGCCAGCAGTGTCAGAGGACAGATGATCTATGGCTACACCTTC.

This clonotype was counted between two and nine times. The rearrangement links TRBV6-1 to TRBJ1-1; no clear D. Germline V gives CDR1 MNHNS, CDR2 SASEGT. This CDR3 spans 12 amino acids. Trimming left V 7 bases short and J 10 bases short, with 16 bases between. The DNA of the CDR3 is TGTGCCAGCATTGGAATTGGAGGAGGAGCTTTCTTT. Its translation is CASIGIGGGAFF.

This clonotype was counted only a few times. At one end, the junction sequence differs from germline, possibly due to a read error. This sequence joins TRBV9 and TRBJ2-5; D gene ambiguous. Germline CDR1 and CDR2: SGDLS and YYNGEE. This CDR3 is built from 14 residues. CDR3 amino acids: CAGSVEASEETQYF. CDR3 nucleotide sequence: TGTGCCGGCAGCGTAGAGGCTAGTGAGGAGACCCAGTACTTC.

The chain recombines TRBV12-3 or TRBV12-4 with TRBJ2-5, with 14 bases that match TRBD2. The CDR3 is 15 amino acids. With 6 bases clipped from V and 5 bases from J, the junction kept 5 bases outside the gene matches. The CDR3 loop reads CASRRLAGGRETQYF. The DNA of the CDR3 is TGTGCCAGCAGGCGACTAGCGGGGGGGCGGGAGACCCAGTACTTC.

This clonotype was recorded at least ten times. In nucleotides, the CDR3 is TGTGCCAGCAGTTCCCGACAGGGTAGGTCAGCTTTCTTT. Translating gives CASSSRQGRSAFF. This sequence joins TRBV12-3 or TRBV12-4 and TRBJ1-1, with TRBD1 matching 7 bases. The CDR3 has 13 amino acids. The ends lost 4 bases at V and 10 bases at J; junction bases unmatched: 9.